This record concerns one T cell receptor (beta chain) sequence. Its target is not known. The protocol was immunoSEQ multiplex PCR, while the TCRdb copy is restricted to in-frame clones and leaves out a portion. The table records approximately 41,000 clones, around 80% of them present only once. CDR3 length: 14 amino acids. Germline trimming cut 6 bases from V and 6 bases from J; bases unmatched to any gene: 11. Germline-derived CDR1 and CDR2 are MNHEY and SVGAGI. Single viable CD3+CD4+CD8-CD45RO+ cells were sorted as the memory CD4+ T cells. This sample is drawn from a study of memory CD4+ T cells and cytomegalovirus serostatus. General study points: Suggested: most of the CMV-linked TCR signature lies in CD4+ memory cells.

The V and J genes are TRBV6-5 and TRBJ2-7, with 7 bases lining up with TRBD1. Sequencing was done on a sample of memory CD4+ T cells from blood. The receptor was isolated from an adult in good health and CMV-seronegative. CDR3 region: CASSFYQGDTEQYF. CDR3 nucleotides: TGTGCCAGCAGCTTTTACCAGGGGGACACCGAGCAGTACTTC.